What follows are 21 T cell receptor beta chains derived from one specimen sequenced in a study of T cells in Graves' hyperthyroidism and ophthalmopathy. Amplification of TCR beta CDR3 regions was performed using RNA transcripts as template. A first-round RT-PCR of the TCR CDR3 used the HTBI primer set. Each CDR3 protein gets one entry after TCRdb re-called the multiplex PCR reads with MiXCR. The sample consists of roughly 600,000 distinct CDR3 sequences, about 14% of them appearing once. The sample comprised blood. These receptors originate from a woman aged 50 to 65 with Graves' ophthalmopathy.

In its sample, this clonotype was seen many times. The chain is built from TRBV20-1 and TRBJ2-7; D not certain. The CDR3 is 13 amino acids. V lost 5 bases, J lost 0 bases, and 11 bases lay in between. Germline-derived CDR1 and CDR2 are DFQATT and SNEGSKA (reference sequence). Here the CDR3 DNA reads TGCAGTGCTCGGTCAAGGGTCTCCTACGAGCAGTACTTC. It codes for CSARSRVSYEQYF.

Ten or more counts support this clonotype. The chain links TRBV11-2 to TRBJ2-1; 9 bases agree with TRBD2. The CDR3 sequence is 14 residues long. Germline CDR1 reads SGHAT; CDR2 reads FQNNGV. Germline trimming cut 6 bases from V and 9 bases from J; bases unmatched to any gene: 9. The CDR3: CASRVAGVDSEQFF. CDR3 DNA: TGTGCCAGCAGGGTAGCGGGAGTAGACAGTGAGCAGTTCTTC.

This clonotype appeared many times. The V gene is TRBV2, the J gene TRBJ2-1, with 7 bases aligning to TRBD2. In germline, CDR1 is SNHLY, CDR2 FYNNEI. The CDR3 is 13 residues long. Losses at the gene ends were 8 bases for V and 4 bases for J; bases not matched to a gene: 5. For the CDR3, the DNA is TGTGCCAGCGGGACTACCACATACAATGAGCAGTTCTTC. Translating gives CASGTTTYNEQFF.

This clonotype was recorded many times. The chain couples TRBV29-1 to TRBJ2-5; 8 bases line up with TRBD1. Germline V CDR1 and CDR2: SQVTM, ANQGSEA. The CDR3 runs to 12 residues. After removal of 6 bases from V and 5 bases from J, the junction contained 5 bases not matched to a gene. CDR3 DNA sequence: TGCAGCGTCGACAGGGGTATGGAGACCCAGTACTTC. Translated, it gives CSVDRGMETQYF.

The chain links TRBV7-9 to TRBJ2-3; 11 nucleotides line up with TRBD2. CDR3 length: 19 residues. Germline values: CDR1 SEHNR, CDR2 FQNEAQ (reference sequence). Losses at the gene ends were 6 bases for V and 0 bases for J; bases not matched to a gene: 14. The CDR3 coding sequence is TGTGCCAGCAGTCCACGACGCATCGGGACTAGCGGTAGCACAGATACGCAGTATTTT. This encodes CASSPRRIGTSGSTDTQYF. The entire variable domain, with the rest obtained from reference TRBV7-9 and TRBJ2-3, is as follows: DTGVSQNPRHKITKRGQNVTFRCDPISEHNRLYWYRQTLGQGPEFLTYFQNEAQLEKSRLLSDRFSAERPKGSFSTLEIQRTEQGDSAMYLCASSPRRIGTSGSTDTQYFGPGTRLTVL.

This clonotype appeared many times. This chain uses TRBV3-1 with TRBJ2-5; D remains unclear. CDR3 length: 12 residues. V dropped 2 bases and J dropped 5 bases, with 6 bases sitting between them. Germline V gene sequence: CDR1 LGHDT, CDR2 YNNKEL (reference sequence). The CDR3 sequence: CASSQMWETQYF. The CDR3 region has the DNA TGTGCCAGCAGCCAAATGTGGGAGACCCAGTACTTC.

This chain uses TRBV7-9 with TRBJ2-7; D gene unclear. The CDR3 sequence is 14 residues long. Per the germline V gene, CDR1 is SEHNR and CDR2 is FQNEAQ (reference sequence). Trimming removed 4 bases from V and 4 bases from J, with 14 bases in between. The CDR3 here is CASSSQLGEYEQYF. CDR3 coding DNA: TGTGCCAGCAGCTCCCAGTTAGGAGAGTACGAGCAGTACTTC.

The table lists this clonotype with a few counts. The chain links TRBV19 to TRBJ2-2, with D unclear. This CDR3 comprises 15 residues. The V gene lost 10 bases and the J gene lost 1 base, with 16 bases spanning the gap. Germline CDR1 and CDR2: LNHDA and SQIVND (reference sequence). CDR3 DNA sequence: TGTGCCACCTCGAGGTGGCGGATGAACACCGGGGAGCTGTTTTTT. It translates to CATSRWRMNTGELFF.

This clonotype was detected many times. This chain connects TRBV29-1 to TRBJ2-3; 13 nucleotides align to TRBD2. Germline CDR1 SQVTM, CDR2 ANQGSEA. The CDR3 spans 15 residues. V dropped 5 bases and J dropped 6; count of bases not matched to a gene: 8. CDR3 coding DNA: TGCAGCGTTAAAGGGACTAGCGGGGCGGGTGATACGCAGTATTTT. The encoded protein is CSVKGTSGAGDTQYF.

This clonotype came up many times. The chain employs TRBV28 and TRBJ2-3; 14 nucleotides match TRBD2. Germline V gene sequence: CDR1 MDHEN, CDR2 SYDVKM. This CDR3 contains 15 residues. V lost 3 bases to trimming and J lost 9 bases; unmatched junction nucleotides: 5. CDR3 protein: CASSLVGLAGDTQYF. In nucleotides, the CDR3 is TGTGCCAGCAGTTTGGTGGGACTAGCGGGAGACACGCAGTATTTT.

The chain carries TRBV7-9 and TRBJ2-1, with 9 bases lining up with TRBD2. The CDR3 runs to 16 residues. CDR1 and CDR2 (germline): SEHNR, FQNEAQ (reference sequence). V lost 1 base to trimming and J lost 10 bases; unmatched junction nucleotides: 11. The CDR3: CASSLVAGLALFEQFF. The CDR3 nucleotides are TGTGCCAGCAGCTTAGTTGCAGGACTAGCGTTGTTCGAGCAGTTCTTC.

The chain combines TRBV29-1 with TRBJ1-4; perhaps TRBD1 as D (5 bases). There are 13 residues in the CDR3. Trimming shortened V by 6 bases and J by 5 bases, and 13 bases separated the two germline ends. Looked up from germline, CDR1 is SQVTM and CDR2 is ANQGSEA. The CDR3 region has the DNA TGCAGCGTCGCAAACAGGATGAATGAAAAACTGTTTTTT. Its protein product is CSVANRMNEKLFF.

There are many counts of this clonotype. The V call is TRBV12-3 or TRBV12-4, the J call TRBJ1-2; unclear D gene. This CDR3 region has 13 residues. The V gene lost 5 bases and the J gene lost 7 bases, with 14 bases spanning the gap. The CDR3 bases are TGTGCCAGCAGTCCCCCCCCGGGTGGTGGCTACACCTTC. Its protein is CASSPPPGGGYTF.

Many counts were recorded for this clonotype. The chain couples TRBV2 to TRBJ2-7, with 7 bases fitting TRBD1. V shed 1 base and J 4 bases; nucleotides not matched to a gene: 4. The CDR3 is 14 amino acids. The germline V gene encodes CDR1 SNHLY and CDR2 FYNNEI. The CDR3 DNA is TGTGCCAGCAGTGAAGGGAAGGGGGCGTACGAGCAGTACTTC. This gives the protein CASSEGKGAYEQYF.

The chain links TRBV15 to TRBJ2-7; unclear D gene. This CDR3 is built from 14 residues. V lost 0 bases, J lost 2 bases, and 8 bases lay in between. The V gene's germline CDR1 is LNHNV and CDR2 YYDKDF (reference sequence). CDR3 coding DNA: TGTGCCACCAGCAGAGATGGCGGAACCTACGAGCAGTACTTC. It codes for CATSRDGGTYEQYF.

Many counts were recorded for this clonotype. The chain links TRBV20-1 to TRBJ2-5; 10 bases are shared with TRBD2. Germline assignment: CDR1 DFQATT and CDR2 SNEGSKA (reference sequence). The CDR3 length is 17 residues. J gave up 2 bases and V 1 base, and 10 bases lay outside the gene matches. CDR3 region: CSARGGLAGGPQETQYF. The CDR3 DNA is TGCAGTGCTAGAGGGGGATTAGCGGGAGGACCTCAAGAGACCCAGTACTTC.

About this clonotype: A read error is possible here, since a much larger clone lies one base away. The chain's CDR3 is CGSSAAGIKETQYF. As DNA, the CDR3 is TGTGGCAGCAGCGCCGCCGGGATCAAAGAGACCCAGTACTTC. The J gene is TRBJ2-5, the V gene TRBV7-2, with D possibly being TRBD2 (5 bases). Germline V CDR1 and CDR2: SGHTA, FQGNSA. This CDR3 has 14 amino acids.

In DNA form, the CDR3 reads TGCGCCAGCAGCCAGAGTTTCTCCTACGAGCAGTACTTC. Its translation: CASSQSFSYEQYF. The chain is built from TRBV4-3 and TRBJ2-7; unclear D gene. The CDR3 is made up of 13 amino acids. Germline V gene data show CDR1 as LGHNA and CDR2 as YSLEER. Trimming stripped 3 bases from V and 0 bases from J, with 6 bases between.

The chain joins TRBV20-1 to TRBJ1-3; D is ambiguous. Per germline, CDR1 DFQATT and CDR2 SNEGSKA (reference sequence). This CDR3 has 14 amino acids. V was trimmed by 3 bases and J by 0 bases, leaving 9 bases between them. CDR3: CSASTLNSGNTIYF. The CDR3 bases are TGCAGTGCTAGCACTCTTAACTCTGGAAACACCATATATTTT.

Concerning this clonotype itself: A clone one base away is much larger, so this may be a read error. The chain links TRBV7-6 to TRBJ2-3; D not certain. Germline lookup yields CDR1 SGHVS and CDR2 FNYEAQ. Trimming stripped 8 bases from V and 2 bases from J, with 17 bases between. There are 15 residues in the CDR3. This CDR3 reads CASGTWTLHTDTQYF. The CDR3 region has the DNA TGTGCCAGCGGCACTTGGACCCTTCACACAGATACGCAGTATTTT.

This clonotype came up many times. The V call is TRBV20-1, the J call TRBJ2-1, with D maybe TRBD2 (5 bases). V was trimmed by 3 bases and J by 6 bases, leaving 18 bases between them. The CDR3 has 15 amino acids. Germline V gene data show CDR1 as DFQATT and CDR2 as SNEGSKA (reference sequence). CDR3: CSARIARLGFNEQFF. CDR3 nucleotides: TGCAGTGCTAGGATAGCGCGATTGGGATTCAATGAGCAGTTCTTC.